This T cell receptor beta chain was recovered during a study of T cell changes during pregnancy in multiple sclerosis. Sequencing used immunoSEQ multiplex PCR; TCRdb keeps in-frame clones, though not all of them. The data show 80,000 to 100,000 clones, with around 92% seen just once and more than 2.5% held by the top ten. This clone was observed once. The CDR3 is 13 residues long. Germline lookup yields CDR1 SGHNT and CDR2 YYREEE (reference sequence). Deletions cut 4 bases from V and 6 bases from J, with 14 bases between. This TCR was recovered from a female donor with multiple sclerosis, enrolled in a pregnancy study. The chain is built from TRBV5-4 and TRBJ2-7; D unclear. The source material was peripheral blood, sampled in the first trimester of pregnancy. CDR3 in amino acids: CASSPKNTGEQYF. CDR3 DNA: TGTGCCAGCAGCCCGAAGAACACGGGCGAGCAGTACTTC.